These T cell receptor beta chains were read from a single sample in a study of T-cell memory formation after mild COVID-19. TCRdb reprocessed the 5' RACE reads via MiXCR and lists one record per CDR3 protein. Of more than 350,000 distinct CDR3 sequences in the sample, 16% were seen once. The specimen sequenced was PBMCs or a T cell subset sorted from them (not recorded which). Receptors were obtained from a man aged 18 to 29 who had mild COVID-19 (a few samples of this study predate the infection). Cell type and time point are not known. Each CDR3 is given with its conserved first and last residue. A D gene is named only where the DNA matches it firmly. Part of the rows lack a size; the others show once, few, many or a class for expanded clones.

abundance,v_gene,d_gene,j_gene,CDR3nt,CDR3aa
few,TRBV12-3/TRBV12-4,-,TRBJ1-2,TGTGCCAGCAGTCTCACAGGGTTTGGTGGCTACACCTTC,CASSLTGFGGYTF
few,TRBV5-1,TRBD1,TRBJ1-1,TGCGCCAGCAGCTGGACAGGGGACAGGGCCAACACTGAAGCTTTCTTT,CASSWTGDRANTEAFF
few,TRBV12-3/TRBV12-4,TRBD1,TRBJ2-5,TGTGCCAGCAGCATCTTTGCCGGGACAGCAGAAGAGACCCAGTACTTC,CASSIFAGTAEETQYF
few,TRBV6-5,TRBD1,TRBJ2-7,TGTGCCAGCAGTTTTGGGACAGGGTCTTACGAGCAGTACTTC,CASSFGTGSYEQYF
-,TRBV4-3,-,TRBJ1-1,TGCGCCAGCAGCCAAGATTCATCCACCAGGGCTTTCTTT,CASSQDSSTRAFF
-,TRBV30,-,TRBJ2-1,TGTGCCTGGAATAGGAGGGGGGGCATCATCCAGTTCTTC,CAWNRRGGIIQFF
many,TRBV7-2,-,TRBJ2-3,TGTGCCAGCAGCTTTTGGGGCGGCACAGATACGCAGTATTTT,CASSFWGGTDTQYF
few,TRBV12-3/TRBV12-4,-,TRBJ1-6,TGTGCCAGCAATCGCTTCCCAAATTCACCCCTCCACTTT,CASNRFPNSPLHF
many,TRBV4-3,-,TRBJ1-3,TGCGCCAGCAGCCAACAGGGCTCTGGAAACACCATATATTTT,CASSQQGSGNTIYF
few,TRBV4-1,-,TRBJ2-5,TGCGCCAGCAGCCGGCGGGGCCTGACAGATCAAGAGACCCAGTACTTC,CASSRRGLTDQETQYF
-,TRBV4-1,TRBD2,TRBJ2-1,TGCGCCAGCAGCCTCGGTGTTGGGGGGGTACGCGAGCAGTTCTTC,CASSLGVGGVREQFF
few,TRBV4-1,-,TRBJ1-3,TGCGCCAGCAGCCACCGGGCTCACTCTGGAAACACCATATATTTT,CASSHRAHSGNTIYF
-,TRBV2,-,TRBJ2-1,TGTGCCAGCAGTGCCCCGGAAACCTACAATGAGCAGTTCTTC,CASSAPETYNEQFF
-,TRBV7-3,-,TRBJ1-6,TGTGCCAGCAGCTCCCGCTATAATTCACCCCTCCACTTT,CASSSRYNSPLHF
-,TRBV6-5,-,TRBJ1-1,TGTGCCAGCACCAGATGGGTGGGGACTGAAGCTTTCTTT,CASTRWVGTEAFF
few,TRBV6-2/TRBV6-3,-,TRBJ2-4,TGTGCCAGCAGCACAGGGATGGACATTCAGTACTTC,CASSTGMDIQYF
few,TRBV4-1,-,TRBJ1-1,TGCGCCAGCAGCACTGATGCGGCAGCGAACACTGAAGCTTTCTTT,CASSTDAAANTEAFF
-,TRBV5-1,TRBD1,TRBJ1-2,TGCGCCAGCAGCCGGGACAGGGGCGTCTATGGCTACACCTTC,CASSRDRGVYGYTF
few,TRBV27,TRBD2,TRBJ2-2,TGTGCCAGCATCAGGACTAGCGGTCGGATCGGGGAGCTGTTTTTT,CASIRTSGRIGELFF
-,TRBV10-3,-,TRBJ1-1,TGTGCCATCAGTGAGTCAAAGGACATTGAAGCTTTCTTT,CAISESKDIEAFF
-,TRBV4-3,-,TRBJ1-1,TGCGCCAGCAGCCAAGAGGGAAGGGGCTTTTGGCGCACTGAAGCTTTCTTT,CASSQEGRGFWRTEAFF
few,TRBV7-8,TRBD2,TRBJ2-1,TGTGCCAGCAGCTTATCAACTAGCGGTTTTAGCTCCTACAATGAGCAGTTCTTC,CASSLSTSGFSSYNEQFF
few,TRBV7-6,-,TRBJ2-1,TGTGCCAGCAGCTCAGGGGCCTCCTACAATGAGCAGTTCTTC,CASSSGASYNEQFF
few,TRBV24-1,TRBD2,TRBJ2-3,TGTGCCACCAGTGACCAGACTAGCGGGGGGCGAGATACGCAGTATTTT,CATSDQTSGGRDTQYF
few,TRBV6-6,-,TRBJ1-5,TGTGCCAGCTCTACCCCGACTGGAGCCCAGCATTTT,CASSTPTGAQHF
few,TRBV24-1,-,TRBJ2-3,TGTGCCACCAGTGATTTTGGGGTTACGCAGTATTTT,CATSDFGVTQYF
-,TRBV18,TRBD2,TRBJ2-1,TGTGCCAGCGGACCGCAGGGACTAGGGCTTCTTGAGCAGTTCTTC,CASGPQGLGLLEQFF
once,TRBV12-5,-,TRBJ2-7,TGTGCTAGTGGTTTGGTACGGCACGAGCAGTACTTC,CASGLVRHEQYF
-,TRBV5-3,TRBD1,TRBJ1-2,TGTGCCAGAAGCTTGGCGGTCCAGGGGGCGCAGGGTCCTGGCTACACCTTC,CARSLAVQGAQGPGYTF
few,TRBV6-6,TRBD1,TRBJ2-7,TGTGCCAGCAGTCAGCCTGACAGGGCTTTTCCCTACGAGCAGTACTTC,CASSQPDRAFPYEQYF
few,TRBV20-1,TRBD1,TRBJ1-5,TGCAGTGCCTGGAGAGGGACAGGGGTAAATCAGCCCCAGCATTTT,CSAWRGTGVNQPQHF